Sequencing of this T cell receptor (beta chain) was carried out in a study of T cell responses to AZD1222 COVID-19 vaccine. The germline V gene has CDR1 MGHRA and CDR2 YSYEKL. Between the trimmed V and J ends, which lost 5 bases and 2 bases, there was a span of 9 bases. CDR3 length: 13 residues. About this clone: What it recognizes is unknown.

Study-wide findings and caveats: Following two doses of AZD1222, Spike-specific TCR breadth and depth rose.

Libraries were prepared by immunoSEQ multiplex PCR; TCRdb keeps only in-frame clonotypes and omits some of them. Among more than 110,000 clones listed, approximately 89% were seen once. The chain joins TRBV4-1 to TRBJ1-2; possibly TRBD1 for D (6 bases). The sequence derives from an adult in good health. The sample consisted of peripheral blood, taken on day 0 of AZD1222 vaccination. This CDR3 reads CASSAGANYGYTF. The CDR3 DNA is TGCGCCAGCAGCGCAGGGGCGAACTATGGCTACACCTTC.